This T cell receptor (beta chain) is drawn from a study of cytomegalovirus exposure and HLA in healthy donors. As to this clone: Its antigen is undetermined.

Germline-derived CDR1 and CDR2 are MGHDK and SYGVNS. The CDR3 runs to 16 residues. The V and J ends lost 4 bases and 5 bases, in that order; junction bases with no gene match: 8. The PCR employed 60 Vbeta primers together with 13 Jbeta primers. The repertoire was sequenced with immunoSEQ multiplex PCR; TCRdb's copy has only in-frame clones and lacks some. The table shows about 100,000 clones, with 76% occurring only once. Study-wide points: The study listed 150 to 200 cytomegalovirus-associated TCR beta chains. In the analysis, some V segments, TRBV6-2 and TRBV6-3 included, were excluded as indistinguishable. Data from an earlier analysis indicated that most TCR beta V segments were productive either about 87% or about 30% of the time. Later work showed greater clonal expansion in HLA-associated TCR beta chains than in equally common others.

Sequencing input: PBMCs. The V call is TRBV25-1, the J call TRBJ2-1; TRBD1 agrees at 10 bases. The sequence derives from a woman between 18 and 29 years old in good health and CMV-seropositive. The CDR3 protein is CASSARGQGKNNEQFF. The DNA of the CDR3 is TGTGCCAGCAGTGCTAGGGGACAGGGGAAAAACAATGAGCAGTTCTTC.